This TCR beta chain was recorded in a study of blood T cell repertoires in COVID-19. Original processing methods: Nucleated cell counts were estimated from reference gene primer amplification. Profiling relied on immunoSEQ multiplex PCR, and the TCRdb table lists in-frame clones only, not all of them. V and J calls and clone size are given by that table; D and trimming were obtained from the DNA. This table holds hundreds of thousands of clones, 70% to 90% found once. This CDR3 region has 15 residues. Germline-derived CDR1 and CDR2 are SGHAT and FQNNGV. Trimming removed 2 bases from V and 0 bases from J; junction bases left unmatched: 2.

Sequenced: peripheral blood. V gene TRBV11-2 combines with J gene TRBJ2-3; 7 bases fit TRBD2. The sequence came from a human donor in a cohort sampled during active COVID-19. The CDR3 spells CASSLNSGSTDTQYF. DNA of the CDR3: TGTGCCAGCAGCTTAAATAGCGGGAGCACAGATACGCAGTATTTT.